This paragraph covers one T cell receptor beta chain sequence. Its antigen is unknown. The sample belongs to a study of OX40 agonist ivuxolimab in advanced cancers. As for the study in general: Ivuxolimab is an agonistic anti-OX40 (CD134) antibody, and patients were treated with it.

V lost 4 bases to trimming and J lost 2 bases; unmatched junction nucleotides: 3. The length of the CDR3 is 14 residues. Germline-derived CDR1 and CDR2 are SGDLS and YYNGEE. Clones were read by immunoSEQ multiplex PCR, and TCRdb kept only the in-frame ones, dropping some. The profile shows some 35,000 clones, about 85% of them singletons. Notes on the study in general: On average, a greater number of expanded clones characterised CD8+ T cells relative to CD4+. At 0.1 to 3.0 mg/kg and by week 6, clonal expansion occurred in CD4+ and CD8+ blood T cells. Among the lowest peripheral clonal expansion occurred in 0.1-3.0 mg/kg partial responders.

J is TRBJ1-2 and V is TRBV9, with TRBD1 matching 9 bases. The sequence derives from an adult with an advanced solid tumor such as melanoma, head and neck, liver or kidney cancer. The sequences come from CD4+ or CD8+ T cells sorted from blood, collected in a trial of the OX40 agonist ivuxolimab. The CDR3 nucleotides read TGTGCCAGCAGCTTAGGGACAGGGAACTATGGCTACACCTTC. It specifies CASSLGTGNYGYTF.